This T cell receptor beta chain came from a study of blood T cell repertoires in COVID-19. About the research overall: The study drew acute and convalescent COVID-19 samples from the United States, Italy and Spain. T cells, B-cell-depleted T cells, or PBMCs supplied cDNA or gDNA.

CDR3 length: 14 residues. Trimming took 6 bases from V and 6 from J; bases not matched to a gene: 7. Germline loops: CDR1 LNHDA, CDR2 SQIVND (reference sequence). Original analysis: Amplification of reference gene primers provided the estimated nucleated cell counts. Clones were sequenced by immunoSEQ multiplex PCR, and TCRdb holds only the in-frame ones, with some missing. D and trimming were read from the DNA, whereas the V and J calls and clone size are those reported in that table. The data contain some 170,000 clones, roughly three quarters of them seen just once; the ten biggest clones take up roughly 8.7%.

The sample comprised peripheral blood. The rearrangement uses TRBV19 and TRBJ2-4; 8 positions agree with TRBD1. The clonotype comes from a woman aged 50 to 65 with active or convalescent COVID-19. CDR3 loop: CASSPLGQGNIQYF. The CDR3 DNA sequence: TGTGCCAGTAGCCCCCTAGGACAGGGAAACATTCAGTACTTC.